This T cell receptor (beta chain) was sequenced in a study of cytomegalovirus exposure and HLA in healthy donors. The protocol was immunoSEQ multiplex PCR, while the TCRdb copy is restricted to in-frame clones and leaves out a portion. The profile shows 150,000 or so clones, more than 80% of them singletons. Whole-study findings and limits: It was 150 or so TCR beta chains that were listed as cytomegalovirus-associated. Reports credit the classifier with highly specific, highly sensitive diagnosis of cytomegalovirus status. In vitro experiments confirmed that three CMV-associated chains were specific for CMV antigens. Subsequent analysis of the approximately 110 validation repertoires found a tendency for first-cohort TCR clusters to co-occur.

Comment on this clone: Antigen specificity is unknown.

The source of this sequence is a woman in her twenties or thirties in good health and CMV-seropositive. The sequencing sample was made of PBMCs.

CDR3 residues: CASSPDGGGNSGYTF. The CDR3 region has the DNA TGTGCCAGCTCACCCGACGGCGGAGGGAACAGTGGCTACACCTTC. This chain links TRBV18 with TRBJ1-2; no clear D gene. The V end was cut by 3 bases, the J end by 7 bases, with 18 bases between. The CDR3 totals 15 residues. Per germline, CDR1 KGHSH and CDR2 LQKENI.